This TCR beta chain was recovered during a study of monozygotic twins with inflammatory bowel disease (dated by TCRdb to the late 2010s). With respect to the entire study: The full study comprised around 30 monozygotic twin pairs: nine German pairs (four IBD-concordant, five IBD-discordant) and 19 IBD-discordant Danish pairs. Within discordant pairs, disease-associated traits were sought mainly by comparing IBD patients with their genetically identical healthy co-twins. Each individual had, on average, about 151 000 unique TCRalpha sequences and 181 000 unique TCRbeta sequences available for analysis.

From each donor, an approximately 2.3 ml peripheral blood sample was drawn into PAXgene tubes and stored at -80 degrees C. Without any T cell sorting, total RNA was extracted from whole blood using the PAXgene blood miRNA kit on an automated QIAcube. Peripheral blood from monozygotic twin pairs concordant or discordant for inflammatory bowel disease was subjected to deep TCRalpha and TCRbeta repertoire profiling with unique molecular barcoding. Smoking habits were recorded for all twin pairs, and each individual was classified as a current, former or never smoker. The protocol used for the library was 5' RACE. Preparation of each TCR library used approximately 4,000 ng of total RNA. For each sample, cDNA synthesis with SMARTScribe reverse transcriptase was split into eight separate reactions. Unique molecular identifiers containing a 6-nucleotide sample barcode were introduced through template switching during cDNA synthesis. Amplification of TCRalpha and TCRbeta cDNA involved two nested PCRs of about 15 and 9 cycles, and each PCR was followed by bead purification. Before amplification, the cDNA was treated with uracil DNA-glycosylase and purified using the QIAquick PCR purification kit. The second PCR added Illumina TruSeq-compatible adapters along with sample-specific barcodes. TapeStation and Qubit were used to check library quality and concentration, and 4.5 to 6 ng of each library was pooled. Sequencing of the pooled libraries was done on an Illumina HiSeq2500 single-index Rapid Run using custom sequencing primers and 2 x 100 bp reads. The study's processing was this. PCR and sequencing errors were corrected by UMI-based consensus assembly using MiGEC version 1.2.6. MiXCR version 2.1.1 handled V(D)J alignment, clonotype assembly and CDR3 extraction. To normalise gene usage, clonotype sharing and MAIT/NKT TCR abundance, the analysis used the top 1000, 10 000 and 20 000 clonotypes per sample. Diversity was computed as the inverse Simpson index with the vegan R package after downsampling to 27 000 UMIs. Paired Mann-Whitney U tests were applied to discordant twin pairs, with Benjamini-Hochberg correction for multiple testing. With the reads reprocessed by TCRdb, a single entry stands for each CDR3 protein sequence and no DNA is reported. These V and J calls are TCRdb output, not the study's own analysis. For this sample, the table gives hundreds of thousands of distinct CDR3 sequences. The top ten clones comprise approximately 2.4% of the sample.

With respect to this clonotype: Its antigen is currently not known.

The germline V gene gives CDR1 as SGHAT and CDR2 as FQNNGV. The CDR3 goes from the cysteine to the phenylalanine over 18 residues. The DNA sequence is not available. On the study overall, not on this receptor specifically: Different T cell subtypes could not be distinguished in the analysis. Concordant and discordant twins showed no difference in repertoire similarity, possibly because of limited statistical power. Because patients received different immunosuppressive treatments, the repertoires may have picked up extra background noise and variability between individuals. IBD patients had lower TCRbeta repertoire diversity, measured by the inverse Simpson index, than their healthy co-twins. Compared with healthy twins, IBD patients shared fewer clonotypes with other individuals, and the difference was most pronounced in patients with signs of disease activity. No single strong signal or clonotype linked to IBD turned up in the results, so the idea that one exists was not supported.

The chain joins TRBV11-2 to TRBJ2-3; the D call from TCRdb, TRBD1, cannot be confirmed without DNA. The sequence was obtained from a human donor with ulcerative colitis or Crohn's disease, or a healthy co-twin of an affected twin (not recorded which). The sequencing input was blood. This receptor carries the CDR3 CASSSGQGGMLGTDTQYF. Beyond the CDR3, the reference TRBV11-2 and TRBJ2-3 genes provide the residues; the full variable domain reads: EAGVAQSPRYKIIEKRQSVAFWCNPISGHATLYWYQQILGQGPKLLIQFQNNGVVDDSQLPKDRFSAERLKGVDSTLKIQPAKLEDSAVYLCASSSGQGGMLGTDTQYFGPGTRLTVL.